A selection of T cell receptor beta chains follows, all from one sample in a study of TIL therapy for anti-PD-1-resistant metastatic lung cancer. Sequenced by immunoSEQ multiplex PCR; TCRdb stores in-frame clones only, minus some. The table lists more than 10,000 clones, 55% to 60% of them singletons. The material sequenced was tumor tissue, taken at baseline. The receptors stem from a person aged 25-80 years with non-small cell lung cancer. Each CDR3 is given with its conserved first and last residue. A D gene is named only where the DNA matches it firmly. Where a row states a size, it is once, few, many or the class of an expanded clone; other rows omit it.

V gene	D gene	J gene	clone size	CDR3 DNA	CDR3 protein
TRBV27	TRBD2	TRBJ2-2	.	TGTGCCAGCAGTCCCATTAGCGGGGGGAACACCGGGGAGCTGTTTTTT	CASSPISGGNTGELFF
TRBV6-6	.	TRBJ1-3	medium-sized	TGTGCCAGCAGTTACTCGGGGCAGGCTACTGGAAACACCATATATTTT	CASSYSGQATGNTIYF
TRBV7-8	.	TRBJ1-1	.	TGTGCCAGCAGACCCTGGGGGGCGAACACTGAAGCTTTCTTT	CASRPWGANTEAFF
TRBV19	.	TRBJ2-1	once	TGTGCCAGTAATGACGGGGGGCGATCGAATGAGCAGTTCTTC	CASNDGGRSNEQFF
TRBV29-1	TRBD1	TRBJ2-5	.	TGCAGCGCCGACAGGGGACAAGAGACCCAGTACTTC	CSADRGQETQYF
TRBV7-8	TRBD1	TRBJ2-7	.	TGTGCCAGCAGCTTCTTCGGACAGGGGATGGACGAGCAGTACTTC	CASSFFGQGMDEQYF
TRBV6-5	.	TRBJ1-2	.	TGTGCCAGCACCGTCAACTATGGCTACACCTTC	CASTVNYGYTF
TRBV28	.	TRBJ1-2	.	TGTGCCAGCACCTTCGGAGATCGTTACTATGGCTACACCTTC	CASTFGDRYYGYTF
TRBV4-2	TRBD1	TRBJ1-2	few	TGTGCCAGCAGCCAAGACCCGGGACAGGCTAACCTCTATGGCTACACCTTC	CASSQDPGQANLYGYTF
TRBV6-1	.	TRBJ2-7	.	TGTGCCAGCAACACCGGGCCCTACGAGCAGTACTTC	CASNTGPYEQYF
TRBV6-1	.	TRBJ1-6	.	TGTGCCAGCACCGAACGGCTAAATCAGGATTCACCCCTCCACTTT	CASTERLNQDSPLHF
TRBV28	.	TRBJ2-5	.	TGTGCCAGCAGCCTGAGTGGGGTCCAGTCAGAGACCCAGTACTTC	CASSLSGVQSETQYF
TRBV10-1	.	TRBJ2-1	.	TGCGCCAGCAGTGAGGACTACGTTAACAATGAGCAGTTCTTC	CASSEDYVNNEQFF
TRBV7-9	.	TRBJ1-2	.	TGTGCCAGCAGCCTAATAGCAGGGGATGGCTACACCTTC	CASSLIAGDGYTF
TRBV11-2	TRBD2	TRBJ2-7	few	TGTGCCAGCAGCTTAACTAGCGGGACCTACGAGCAGTACTTC	CASSLTSGTYEQYF
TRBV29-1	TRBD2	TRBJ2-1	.	TGCAGCGCAGGGCGGGAGCGCTACAATGAGCAGTTCTTC	CSAGRERYNEQFF
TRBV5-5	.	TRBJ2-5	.	TGTGCCAGCATGGACTACCAAGAGACCCAGTACTTC	CASMDYQETQYF
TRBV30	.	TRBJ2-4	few	TGTGCCTGGAGTGGGGCTGTAGCCAAAAACATTCAGTACTTC	CAWSGAVAKNIQYF
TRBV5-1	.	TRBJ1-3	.	TGCGCCAGCAGCCTAGGGGACGGCTCTGGAAACACCATATATTTT	CASSLGDGSGNTIYF
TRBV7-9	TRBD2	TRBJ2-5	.	TGTGCCAGCAGCTTAGGGACTAGCGGTACGCCACAGTACTTC	CASSLGTSGTPQYF